The following is a T cell receptor beta chain sequence with its context. What it recognizes is unknown. V gave up 2 bases and J gave up 0 bases, with 8 bases separating them. This CDR3 has 15 residues. Germline lookup yields CDR1 MNHEY and CDR2 SVGEGT. The sample is drawn from a study of T cell responses to AZD1222 COVID-19 vaccine. Clones were sequenced by immunoSEQ multiplex PCR, and TCRdb holds only the in-frame ones, with some missing. The data contain about 92,000 clones, more than 75% of them singletons. Findings and caveats of the study: Among vaccine-associated CD4 TCRs, coverage spanned spike, with dominance at 160-218 and 743-854.

The sequence was collected from an adult in good health. V and J are TRBV6-2 or TRBV6-3 and TRBJ1-5; D is ambiguous. Sequenced here: peripheral blood, sampled on day 0 of AZD1222 vaccination. The CDR3 DNA follows: TGTGCCAGCAGTTACATAACAGATAGCAATCAGCCCCAGCATTTT. Protein sequence: CASSYITDSNQPQHF.